These 21 T cell receptor beta chains came from one sample sequenced in a study of CD8+CD57+ T cells in acquired aplastic anemia. TCR beta VDJ and CDR3 profiles were obtained from a genomic DNA template. TCRdb reanalysed the reads using MiXCR and keeps one entry per CDR3 protein. The top ten clones hold around 2.7% of a sample with 100,000 to 150,000 distinct CDR3 sequences, over 30% of them seen once. The patients chosen for sequencing had shown expansion of CD8+CD57+ cells (detected by flow cytometry). The sample consisted of sorted CD4+, CD8+, or CD8+CD57+ T cells (not recorded which) from PBMCs. The source is a human donor with aplastic anemia.

This clonotype was observed a few times. The rearrangement joins TRBV5-4 to TRBJ2-1, with a tentative D call TRBD2 (6 bases). The V end was cut by 0 bases, the J end by 7 bases, with 17 bases between. Germline V gives CDR1 SGHNT, CDR2 YYREEE (reference sequence). CDR3 length equals 16 residues. CDR3 nucleotide sequence: TGTGCCAGCAGCTTGGCCGGGATAGCGGCCTGGAATGAGCAGTTCTTC. It translates to CASSLAGIAAWNEQFF.

Comments on this clonotype: A clone one base away is much larger, so this may be a read error. In DNA form, the CDR3 reads TGCAGTGTTACCGGACAGGAATTCACAGATACGCAGTATTTT. It specifies CSVTGQEFTDTQYF. The J gene is TRBJ2-3, the V gene TRBV20-1, with TRBD1 matching over 7 bases. Germline V CDR1 and CDR2: DFQATT, SNEGSKA (reference sequence). V lost 7 bases to trimming and J lost 2 bases; unmatched junction nucleotides: 9. This CDR3 contains 14 residues.

The J gene is TRBJ2-7, the V gene TRBV7-2; a weak D match, TRBD1 (5 bases). The germline gives CDR1 SGHTA, CDR2 FQGNSA. This CDR3 has 13 amino acids. V lost 3 bases to trimming and J lost 2 bases, with 8 bases between them. The CDR3 DNA reads as TGTGCCAGCAGCTTCGACAGAGCCTACGAGCAGTACTTC. This gives the protein CASSFDRAYEQYF.

As regards this clonotype: This clone may be a read error of a much larger clone one base away. Lacking the conserved final phenylalanine or tryptophan, this CDR3 likely reflects a read error. V gene TRBV6-1 combines with J gene TRBJ2-7; D gene uncertain. This CDR3 contains 12 residues. The ends were cut back, 7 bases at V and 7 bases at J, with 14 bases in the middle. Germline CDR1 and CDR2: MNHNS and SASEGT. As DNA, the CDR3 is TGTGCCAGCAACTTTAGGCCGCGGGAGCAGTACCTC. This translates into CASNFRPREQYL.

The V gene is TRBV30, the J gene TRBJ1-6; 8 bases are a match to TRBD1. Trimming cost V 0 bases and J 7 bases; bases outside gene matches: 11. The CDR3 loop spans 17 amino acids. In germline, CDR1 is GTSNPN, CDR2 SVGIG (reference sequence). The CDR3 coding sequence is TGTGCCTGGAGTGTACCCAGTCCGACAGGGGAGAATTCACCCCTCCACTTT. Protein sequence: CAWSVPSPTGENSPLHF.

The chain employs TRBV10-2 and TRBJ1-5; 12 bases agree with TRBD1. The CDR3 has 18 residues. Per germline, CDR1 WSHSY and CDR2 SAAADI. The junction had 8 bases not matched to a gene; V was cut back by 3 bases and J by 2 bases. CDR3 sequence reads: CASSDRDRGHIGNQPQHF. The DNA for the CDR3 is TGCGCCAGCAGTGATCGGGACAGGGGGCATATTGGCAATCAGCCCCAGCATTTT.

This rearrangement joins TRBV6-5 to TRBJ1-4; possibly TRBD1 for D (5 bases). The V gene lost 0 bases and the J gene lost 7 bases, with 12 bases spanning the gap. Germline values: CDR1 MNHEY, CDR2 SVGAGI. The CDR3 covers 15 residues. The CDR3 DNA reads as TGTGCCAGCAGTTACTCCGGGACCCCGGGTGAAAAACTGTTTTTT. Protein sequence: CASSYSGTPGEKLFF.

On this clonotype itself: This clone may be a read error of a much larger clone one base away. The chain is built from TRBV4-2 and TRBJ1-1; D unresolved. V lost 7 bases and J 0 bases, leaving 9 bases between the germline ends. The germline V gene encodes CDR1 LGHNA and CDR2 YNFKEQ. The CDR3 runs to 13 residues. In nucleotides, the CDR3 is TGTGCCAGCATTCTCCTAGTGAACACTGAAGCTTTCTTT. This gives the protein CASILLVNTEAFF.

The chain has TRBV19 and TRBJ2-3, with 10 bases that match TRBD1. The CDR3 is 15 amino acids. J was trimmed by 7 bases and V by 5 bases; bases with no gene match: 9. From germline, CDR1 is LNHDA and CDR2 SQIVND (reference sequence). CDR3 coding DNA: TGTGCCAGTAGTGTGAGGGGGACAGGGGTAAATACGCAGTATTTT. Encoded protein: CASSVRGTGVNTQYF.

Comment on this clonotype: With a much larger clone just one base away, this may be a read error. V usage is TRBV20-1 and J usage is TRBJ1-4; D is unresolved. The V end was cut by 6 bases, the J end by 4 bases, with 9 bases between. This CDR3 has 12 residues. Germline V gene lookup returns CDR1 DFQATT and CDR2 SNEGSKA (reference sequence). As DNA, the CDR3 is TGCAGTGCCACACACCATAATGAAAAACTGTTTTTT. This codes for CSATHHNEKLFF.

In this sample, this clonotype turned up many times. The chain recombines TRBV9 with TRBJ2-5; D is ambiguous. CDR1 and CDR2 from the germline V gene are SGDLS and YYNGEE. The germline V and J ends were trimmed by 4 bases and 5 bases, with 12 bases remaining between them. CDR3 length: 13 amino acids. The CDR3 region has the DNA TGTGCCAGCAGCCCCCGGGTTAGGGAGACCCAGTACTTC. This encodes CASSPRVRETQYF.

To note about this clonotype: This may be a read error: a much more frequent sequence differs by one nucleotide. The chain has TRBV4-2 and TRBJ2-7; D gene uncertain. Germline assignment: CDR1 LGHNA and CDR2 YNFKEQ. The CDR3 loop spans 14 amino acids. The CDR3 region has the DNA TGTGCCAGCAGCCAAGTGTCAGGCTCCTGCGAGCAGTACTTC. As protein: CASSQVSGSCEQYF.

The chain carries TRBV7-8 and TRBJ1-1; 7 nucleotides align to TRBD1. The germline V gene has CDR1 SGHVS and CDR2 FQNEAQ. CDR3 length equals 13 residues. V was clipped by 3 bases and J by 5 bases; unmatched bases: 3. The CDR3 reads CASSFYRGTEAFF. For the CDR3, the DNA is TGTGCCAGCAGCTTTTACAGGGGTACTGAAGCTTTCTTT.

This clonotype was seen at least ten times. The chain is built from TRBV10-3 and TRBJ1-1; no clear D gene. The CDR3 spans 13 residues. V gave up 2 bases and J gave up 6 bases, with 10 bases separating them. Germline values: CDR1 ENHRY, CDR2 SYGVKD. The CDR3 region is CAISEVQNAEAFF. CDR3 DNA: TGTGCCATCAGTGAGGTACAGAATGCTGAAGCTTTCTTT.

This clonotype was picked up a small number of times. J is TRBJ1-6 and V is TRBV19; D is unclear. V lost 5 bases, J lost 8 bases, and 13 bases lay in between. The germline V gene encodes CDR1 LNHDA and CDR2 SQIVND (reference sequence). This CDR3 has 14 amino acids. The CDR3 nucleotides are TGTGCCAGTAGTGCGGGTGGTTCGGATTCACCCCTCCACTTT. As protein: CASSAGGSDSPLHF.

This rearrangement joins TRBV9 to TRBJ2-7, with TRBD2 matching 9 bases. CDR1 SGDLS and CDR2 YYNGEE come from the germline V gene. The CDR3 length is 15 residues. Trimming at V came to 4 bases and at J to 3 bases, leaving 8 bases not matched to a gene. DNA of the CDR3: TGTGCCAGCAGCCTTTACGCGGGGGGGGTCTACGAGCAGTACTTC. Translating it yields CASSLYAGGVYEQYF. Full variable domain (missing parts from reference TRBV9 and TRBJ2-7): DSGVTQTPKHLITATGQRVTLRCSPRSGDLSVYWYQQSLDQGLQFLIQYYNGEERAKGNILERFSAQQFPDLHSELNLSSLELGDSALYFCASSLYAGGVYEQYFGPGTRLTVT.

This clonotype was counted between two and nine times. The CDR3 DNA is TGTGCCAGCAGCTCAGACAGGGTTGGCGAAAAACTGTTTTTT. Translation: CASSSDRVGEKLFF. The chain uses TRBV7-9 and TRBJ1-4; 7 bases line up with TRBD1. V was clipped by 4 bases and J by 8 bases; unmatched bases: 7. The CDR3 length is 14 residues. The germline V gene encodes CDR1 SEHNR and CDR2 FQNEAQ (reference sequence).

This clonotype has only a few counts. A much larger clone differs from this one at a single base, so this may be a read error. V and J are TRBV6-1 and TRBJ1-1; no definite D call. Trimming removed 6 bases from V and 0 bases from J, with 11 bases in between. The CDR3 consists of 14 residues. Germline V gene sequence: CDR1 MNHNS, CDR2 SASEGT. This CDR3 is CASRERGLNTEAFF. For the CDR3, the DNA is TGTGCCAGCAGGGAGCGCGGGTTGAACACTGAAGCTTTCTTT.

Here the CDR3 DNA reads TGCAGTGCTAGACCTCCGACAGCGACGGATTCACCCCTCCACTTT. It yields the protein CSARPPTATDSPLHF. The J gene is TRBJ1-6, the V gene TRBV20-1; D might be TRBD1 (5 bases). The V end lost 2 bases, the J end lost 8 bases, and 16 bases lay between the germline ends. The germline CDR1 and CDR2 sequences are DFQATT and SNEGSKA (reference sequence). The CDR3 is 15 amino acids.

The count of this clonotype is one. This may be a read error: a much more frequent sequence differs by one nucleotide. The V and J genes are TRBV6-1 and TRBJ1-5; TRBD1 matches 9 bases. The CDR3 loop spans 15 amino acids. CDR1 is MNHNS and CDR2 is SASEGT in the germline V gene. V shed 11 bases and J 7 bases; nucleotides not matched to a gene: 15. CDR3 protein: CAGNQPRQGDQPQHF. The CDR3 DNA reads TGTGCCGGCAACCAACCGCGACAGGGGGACCAGCCCCAGCATTTT.

For the CDR3, the DNA is TGCAGTGCTAAGGTAGCGGGCTACGAGCAGTACTTC. The encoded protein is CSAKVAGYEQYF. The chain combines TRBV20-1 with TRBJ2-7, with 7 bases lining up with TRBD2. With V trimmed by 4 bases and J by 3 bases, 3 bases remained unmatched. Germline-derived CDR1 and CDR2 are DFQATT and SNEGSKA (reference sequence). The length of the CDR3 is 12 residues.